This TCR beta chain was recorded in a study of T cells in Graves' hyperthyroidism and ophthalmopathy. Amplification yielded TCR beta CDR3 regions, with RNA transcripts as the source. Researchers ran a first-round RT-PCR on the TCR CDR3 using the HTBI primer set. TCRdb re-derived calls from the multiplex PCR reads in MiXCR, one entry per CDR3 protein. The table records a few hundred thousand distinct CDR3 sequences, approximately 14% of them present only once. Any patient presenting with uncontrolled infection, other autoimmune disease, pregnancy or lactation was left out. PBMCs came from more than 9 ml fresh peripheral blood. This TCR derives from a woman aged 25 to 39 with Graves' ophthalmopathy. The sequenced sample consisted of blood.

CDR3 sequence: CASNIEGQETQYF. CDR3 coding DNA: TGTGCCAGCAATATAGAGGGGCAAGAGACCCAGTACTTC. The genes are TRBV6-1 and TRBJ2-5; D tentatively fits TRBD1 or TRBD2 (5 bases each). The CDR3 has 13 amino acids. Germline values: CDR1 MNHNS, CDR2 SASEGT. With 7 bases removed from V and 2 bases from J, the gap between germline ends came to 11 bases.